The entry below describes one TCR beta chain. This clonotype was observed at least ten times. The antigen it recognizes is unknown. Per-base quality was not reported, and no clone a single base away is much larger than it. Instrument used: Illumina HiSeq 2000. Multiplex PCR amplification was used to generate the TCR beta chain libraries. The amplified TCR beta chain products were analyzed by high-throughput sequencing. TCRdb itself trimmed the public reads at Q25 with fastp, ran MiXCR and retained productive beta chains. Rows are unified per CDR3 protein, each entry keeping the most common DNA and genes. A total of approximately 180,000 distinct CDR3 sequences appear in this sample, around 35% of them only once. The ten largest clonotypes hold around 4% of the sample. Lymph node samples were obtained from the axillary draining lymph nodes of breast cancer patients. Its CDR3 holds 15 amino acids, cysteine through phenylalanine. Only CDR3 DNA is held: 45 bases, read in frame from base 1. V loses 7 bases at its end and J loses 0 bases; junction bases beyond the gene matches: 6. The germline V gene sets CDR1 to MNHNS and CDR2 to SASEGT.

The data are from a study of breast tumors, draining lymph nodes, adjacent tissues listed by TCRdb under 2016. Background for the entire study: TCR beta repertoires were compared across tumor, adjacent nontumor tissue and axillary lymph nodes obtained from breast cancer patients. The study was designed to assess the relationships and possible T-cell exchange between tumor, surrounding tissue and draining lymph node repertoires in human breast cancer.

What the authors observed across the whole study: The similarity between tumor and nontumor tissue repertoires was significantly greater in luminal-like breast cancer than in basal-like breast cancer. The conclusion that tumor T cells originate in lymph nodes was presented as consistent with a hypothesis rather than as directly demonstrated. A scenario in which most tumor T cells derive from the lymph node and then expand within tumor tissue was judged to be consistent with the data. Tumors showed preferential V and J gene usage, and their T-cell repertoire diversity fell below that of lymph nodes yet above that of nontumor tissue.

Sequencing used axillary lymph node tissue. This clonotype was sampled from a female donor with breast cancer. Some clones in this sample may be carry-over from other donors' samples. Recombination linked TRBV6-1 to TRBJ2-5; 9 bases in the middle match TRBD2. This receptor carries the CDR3 CASTSGKSYQETQYF. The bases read TGTGCCAGCACTAGCGGGAAATCGTACCAAGAGACCCAGTACTTC.